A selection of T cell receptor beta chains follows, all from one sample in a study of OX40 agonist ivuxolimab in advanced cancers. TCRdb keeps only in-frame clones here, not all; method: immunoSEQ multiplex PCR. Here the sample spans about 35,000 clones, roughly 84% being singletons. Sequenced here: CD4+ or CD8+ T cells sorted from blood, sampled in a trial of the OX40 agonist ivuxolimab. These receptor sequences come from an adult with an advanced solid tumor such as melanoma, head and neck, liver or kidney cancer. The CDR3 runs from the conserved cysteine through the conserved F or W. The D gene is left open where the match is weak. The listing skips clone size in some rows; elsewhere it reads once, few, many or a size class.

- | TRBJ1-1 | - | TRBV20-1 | TGCAGTGCTGTCCGGAACACTGAAGCTTTCTTT | CSAVRNTEAFF
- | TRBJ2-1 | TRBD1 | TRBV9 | TGTGCCAGCAGCGGGACAGGGATTTACAATGAGCAGTTCTTC | CASSGTGIYNEQFF
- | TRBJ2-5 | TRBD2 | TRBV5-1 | TGCGCCAGCAGCTTGGCCAGGAATAGCGGGGCCCAAGAGACCCAGTACTTC | CASSLARNSGAQETQYF
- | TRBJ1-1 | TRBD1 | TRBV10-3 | TGTGCCATCAGACAGGACAGGACCACTGAAGCTTTCTTT | CAIRQDRTTEAFF
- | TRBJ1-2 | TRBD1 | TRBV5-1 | TGCGCCAGCAGTCCAGGGGGTTCAGCTAACTATGGCTACACCTTC | CASSPGGSANYGYTF
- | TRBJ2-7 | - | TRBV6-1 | TGTGCCAGCACCGGCGGGACCACCTACGAGCAGTACTTC | CASTGGTTYEQYF
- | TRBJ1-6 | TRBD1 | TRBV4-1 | TGCGCCAGCAGTACAGGGGAAAATAATTCACCCCTCCACTTT | CASSTGENNSPLHF
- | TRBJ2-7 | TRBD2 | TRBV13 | TGTGCCAGCAGCTTAGGGGCTAGCGGGGTCATGTACGAGCAGTACTTC | CASSLGASGVMYEQYF
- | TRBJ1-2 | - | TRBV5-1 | TGCGCCAGCAGCTCGGGACAAGCGGTCATGGCTAACTATGGCTACACCTTC | CASSSGQAVMANYGYTF
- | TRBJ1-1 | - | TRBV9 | TGTGCCAGCAGCGTAGGAGGGGGGACAACTGAAGCTTTCTTT | CASSVGGGTTEAFF
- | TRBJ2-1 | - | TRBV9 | TGTGCCAGCAGCGCCGGCAGATCCTTCGATGAGCAGTTCTTC | CASSAGRSFDEQFF
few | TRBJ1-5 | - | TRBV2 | TGTGCCAGCACCCGAGAGAGCAATCAGCCCCAGCATTTT | CASTRESNQPQHF
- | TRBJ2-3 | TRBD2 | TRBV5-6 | TGTGCCAGCAGCTACCCCTTGGGGGGGAGCACAGATACGCAGTATTTT | CASSYPLGGSTDTQYF
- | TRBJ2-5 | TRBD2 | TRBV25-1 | TGTGCCAGCCAAGGACTAGCGGGAGATAAAGAGACCCAGTACTTC | CASQGLAGDKETQYF
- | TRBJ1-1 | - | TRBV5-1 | TGCGCCAGCAGGGGGGGTGGAGGTGCAACTGAAGCTTTCTTT | CASRGGGGATEAFF
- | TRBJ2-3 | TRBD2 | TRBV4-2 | TGTGCCAGCAGCCCGAGCCTAGCGGGCGGCACAGATACGCAGTATTTT | CASSPSLAGGTDTQYF
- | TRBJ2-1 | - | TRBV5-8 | TGTGCCAGCAGCCTAGGCGACAGAGCGAGCAATGAGCAGTTCTTC | CASSLGDRASNEQFF
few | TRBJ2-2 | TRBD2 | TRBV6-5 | TGTGCCAGCCTAGGTCTAGCGGGAGTTTGGGGGGAGCTGTTTTTT | CASLGLAGVWGELFF
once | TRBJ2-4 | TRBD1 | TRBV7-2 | TGTGCCAGCAGCATAGGGACAGGGGACATTCAGTACTTC | CASSIGTGDIQYF
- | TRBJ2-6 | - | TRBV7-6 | TGTGCCAGCAGCTCCCTCGGGACACTAAGCTCTGGGGCCAACGTCCTGACTTTC | CASSSLGTLSSGANVLTF
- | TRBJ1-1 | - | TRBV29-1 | TGCAGCGTTGTCGTTGTAGCCGGCACTGAAGCTTTCTTT | CSVVVVAGTEAFF
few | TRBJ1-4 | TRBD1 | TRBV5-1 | TGCGCCAGCAGCTTGGTACAGGGGAATAATGAAAAACTGTTTTTT | CASSLVQGNNEKLFF
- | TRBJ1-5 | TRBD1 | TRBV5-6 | TGTGCCAGCAGCTTCACCGGGACAGGGGGTTGGCAGCCCCAGCATTTT | CASSFTGTGGWQPQHF
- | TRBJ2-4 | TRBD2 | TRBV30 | TGTGCCTGGGGACTAGCGGGAGTGCCAAGCCAGTACTTC | CAWGLAGVPSQYF
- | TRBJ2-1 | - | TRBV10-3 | TGTGCCATCAGGTCCCCAGGGGACTCCAATGAGCAGTTCTTC | CAIRSPGDSNEQFF
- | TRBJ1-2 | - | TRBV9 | TGTGCCAGCAGCGTAATGGGAAGCGGGGAAGGCTACACCTTC | CASSVMGSGEGYTF
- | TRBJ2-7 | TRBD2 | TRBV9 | TGTGCCAGCAGCCTTACGGGGAGGGGCTACGAGCAGTACTTC | CASSLTGRGYEQYF
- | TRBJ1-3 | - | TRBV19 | TGTGCCAGTAGTCGGGGCGTAACAGCGCGAGGAAACACCATATATTTT | CASSRGVTARGNTIYF
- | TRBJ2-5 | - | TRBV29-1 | TGCAGCGTTGAGGGGGGGCGAGAGACCCAGTACTTC | CSVEGGRETQYF
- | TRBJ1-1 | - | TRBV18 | TGTGCCAGCTCACCACTTTGGGGTACGAACACTGAAGCTTTCTTT | CASSPLWGTNTEAFF
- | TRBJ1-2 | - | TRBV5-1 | TGCGCCAGCAGCTCAAACCCTCAGGGAAACTATGGCTACACCTTC | CASSSNPQGNYGYTF
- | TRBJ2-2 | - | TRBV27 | TGTGCCAGCAGGGGGGGTGGGGGCGCGGGAATCGCCGGGGAGCTGTTTTTT | CASRGGGGAGIAGELFF